Below are 27 T cell receptor beta chains sequenced from a single sample in a study of T cells after yellow fever vaccination. In TCRdb, the 5' RACE reads were re-called with MiXCR into one record per CDR3 protein. The repertoire holds 620,000 or so distinct CDR3 sequences, with roughly a sixth as singletons. Material: PBMCs, obtained less than 6 days after the first yellow fever vaccination. The receptors originated from a man between 18 and 29 years old who received the YFV17D yellow fever vaccine.

The chain has TRBV27 and TRBJ2-2; possible D gene TRBD2, 5 bases. Germline V gene lookup returns CDR1 MNHEY and CDR2 SMNVEV (reference sequence). The germline V and J ends were trimmed by 3 bases and 3 bases, with 11 bases remaining between them. The CDR3 is made up of 15 amino acids. The CDR3 DNA is TGTGCCAGCAGTTTCACTAGAGCGGACACCGGGGAGCTGTTTTTT. This gives the protein CASSFTRADTGELFF.

This clonotype was found a few times. The V and J genes are TRBV2 and TRBJ1-1; D is unresolved. The CDR3 is 11 amino acids. Germline V lookup: CDR1 SNHLY, CDR2 FYNNEI. Trimming took off 8 bases at V and 7 bases at J, with 11 bases between the two ends. CDR3 coding DNA: TGTGCCAGCGGCGAACGGGGTGAAGCTTTCTTT. This sequence encodes CASGERGEAFF.

This clonotype was detected only a few times. The chain has TRBV4-1 and TRBJ2-5; possibly TRBD2 for D (5 bases). The germline CDR1 and CDR2 sequences are MGHRA and YSYEKL. The CDR3 has 16 residues. V lost 0 bases to trimming and J lost 5 bases, with 16 bases between them. CDR3 residues: CASSQEPTLRRETQYF. CDR3 nucleotide sequence: TGCGCCAGCAGCCAAGAACCGACGCTTCGGAGGGAGACCCAGTACTTC.

This clonotype has at least ten counts. The chain employs TRBV7-2 and TRBJ2-7; 11 nucleotides line up with TRBD2. J gave up 2 bases and V 5 bases, and 2 bases lay outside the gene matches. In germline, CDR1 is SGHTA, CDR2 FQGNSA. There are 14 residues in the CDR3. Here the CDR3 reads CASSPSGGPYEQYF. CDR3 nucleotide sequence: TGTGCCAGCAGCCCTAGCGGGGGGCCCTACGAGCAGTACTTC. Complete variable domain (other parts from reference TRBV7-2 and TRBJ2-7): GAGVSQSPSNKVTEKGKDVELRCDPISGHTALYWYRQSLGQGLEFLIYFQGNSAPDKSGLPSDRFSAERTGGSVSTLTIQRTQQEDSAVYLCASSPSGGPYEQYFGPGTRLTVT.

This clonotype was observed a handful of times. The chain uses TRBV10-3 and TRBJ2-1; 7 positions match TRBD2. The V and J ends lost 8 bases and 2 bases, in that order; junction bases with no gene match: 6. The CDR3 consists of 14 residues. CDR1 is ENHRY and CDR2 is SYGVKD in the germline V gene. DNA of the CDR3: TGTGCCATCGGGACGGGGACTACCTACAATGAGCAGTTCTTC. Protein product: CAIGTGTTYNEQFF.

The chain couples TRBV7-2 to TRBJ2-3; the match to TRBD2 covers 11 bases. CDR1 is SGHTA and CDR2 is FQGNSA in the germline V gene. Trimming cost V 3 bases and J 5 bases; bases outside gene matches: 7. CDR3 size: 16 residues. The CDR3 here is CASSFNSGGAGDTQYF. CDR3 nucleotides: TGTGCCAGCAGCTTTAATAGCGGGGGGGCGGGAGATACGCAGTATTTT.

The CDR3, as DNA: TGTGCCACCAGCAGAGATGGGACCCGGGGAGATACGCAGTATTTT. This codes for CATSRDGTRGDTQYF. This chain uses TRBV15 with TRBJ2-3; D might be TRBD1 or TRBD2, each matching 5 bases. V was trimmed by 0 bases and J by 5 bases, leaving 12 bases between them. Germline CDR1 is LNHNV and CDR2 is YYDKDF (reference sequence). This CDR3 spans 15 amino acids.

The chain carries TRBV24-1 and TRBJ2-5; no clear D. This CDR3 is 13 amino acids long. Germline V gene lookup returns CDR1 KGHDR and CDR2 SFDVKD. V lost 5 bases, J lost 1 base, and 7 bases lay in between. CDR3 nucleotide sequence: TGTGCCACCAGTGGACAAGTCCAAGAGACCCAGTACTTC. Encoded protein: CATSGQVQETQYF.

This chain connects TRBV18 to TRBJ2-6, with D perhaps TRBD1 or TRBD2 (5 bases each). Germline CDR1 is KGHSH and CDR2 is LQKENI. This CDR3 spans 15 amino acids. Trimming pared 2 bases from V and 4 bases from J, leaving 9 bases between. The CDR3 reads CASSPGGLGANVLTF. DNA for the CDR3: TGTGCCAGCTCACCAGGGGGTCTCGGGGCCAACGTCCTGACTTTC.

The chain is built from TRBV7-9 and TRBJ2-1; no clear D. CDR1 is SEHNR and CDR2 is FQNEAQ in the germline V gene (reference sequence). There are 14 residues in the CDR3. The germline V and J ends were trimmed by 4 bases and 7 bases, with 14 bases remaining between them. The DNA of the CDR3 is TGTGCCAGCAGCTCATTTGGGCCCAATAATGAGCAGTTCTTC. Its protein product is CASSSFGPNNEQFF.

The rearrangement links TRBV18 to TRBJ2-7; the D gene is possibly TRBD1 (6 bases). The length of the CDR3 is 14 residues. V gave up 6 bases and J gave up 0 bases, with 12 bases separating them. Germline-derived CDR1 and CDR2 are KGHSH and LQKENI. CDR3 DNA sequence: TGTGCCAGCTCCCTAAAGGACAGCTCCTACGAGCAGTACGTC. Translated, it gives CASSLKDSSYEQYV.

This sequence joins TRBV10-3 and TRBJ2-5; D gene ambiguous. V was clipped by 3 bases and J by 2 bases, with 7 bases between them. The CDR3 loop spans 13 amino acids. Germline assignment: CDR1 ENHRY and CDR2 SYGVKD. The CDR3 nucleotides read TGTGCCATCAGTGATTCTGGGCAAGAGACCCAGTACTTC. Its translation: CAISDSGQETQYF.

This clonotype was counted between two and nine times. The chain recombines TRBV5-4 with TRBJ2-3; TRBD2 agrees at 8 bases. This CDR3 is built from 14 residues. V dropped 4 bases and J dropped 4; count of bases not matched to a gene: 5. Germline lookup yields CDR1 SGHNT and CDR2 YYREEE (reference sequence). For the CDR3, the DNA is TGTGCCAGCAGCGATGCGGGGGGTCCAGATACGCAGTATTTT. This encodes CASSDAGGPDTQYF.

This clonotype was observed a few times. This chain joins TRBV5-4 and TRBJ2-1; 10 nucleotides line up with TRBD1. CDR1 is SGHNT, CDR2 YYREEE, per germline (reference sequence). The J segment lost 3 bases and the V segment lost 5 bases, leaving 8 bases of the junction unmatched. The length of the CDR3 is 16 residues. Here the CDR3 DNA reads TGTGCCAGCAGAAAGACCGGGACAGGGGACTACAATGAGCAGTTCTTC. Amino acids: CASRKTGTGDYNEQFF.

In this sample, this clonotype turned up a few times. V usage is TRBV27 and J usage is TRBJ1-2, with D uncertain. The germline gives CDR1 MNHEY, CDR2 SMNVEV (reference sequence). V shed 0 bases and J shed 8 bases, with 13 bases lying between them. The CDR3 consists of 14 residues. CDR3 region: CASSLSAAVRGYTF. CDR3 in DNA: TGTGCCAGCAGTTTATCTGCGGCAGTACGGGGCTACACCTTC.

The chain uses TRBV5-5 and TRBJ2-3; D not resolved. Germline loops: CDR1 SGHKS, CDR2 YYEKEE (reference sequence). Trimming shortened V by 1 base and J by 0 bases, and 6 bases separated the two germline ends. The length of the CDR3 is 14 residues. CDR3 protein: CASSLSVSTDTQYF. CDR3 nucleotide sequence: TGTGCCAGCAGCTTGTCGGTCAGCACAGATACGCAGTATTTT.

The CDR3 loop is CSAGTNSPLHF. The CDR3 nucleotides are TGCAGTGCTGGTACAAATTCACCCCTCCACTTT. This chain links TRBV20-1 with TRBJ1-6; D not resolved. The CDR3 length is 11 residues. The V gene lost 5 bases and the J gene lost 7 bases, with 6 bases spanning the gap. Germline V gene data show CDR1 as DFQATT and CDR2 as SNEGSKA (reference sequence).

The V and J genes are TRBV30 and TRBJ2-7; 11 nucleotides agree with TRBD1. With V trimmed by 4 bases and J by 6 bases, 8 bases remained unmatched. Germline CDR1 GTSNPN, CDR2 SVGIG (reference sequence). The CDR3 is 14 amino acids. As DNA, the CDR3 is TGTGCCTGGAACCCGGGACAGGGGGTGATCGAGCAGTACTTC. Amino acids: CAWNPGQGVIEQYF.

This clonotype was picked up a small number of times. The rearrangement links TRBV7-3 to TRBJ1-5; unclear D gene. V was clipped by 1 base and J by 4 bases, with 8 bases between them. Germline CDR1 is SGHTA and CDR2 is FQGTGA. This CDR3 is built from 14 residues. CDR3 amino acids: CASSLSSWNQPQHF. CDR3 in DNA: TGTGCCAGCAGCTTAAGCAGTTGGAATCAGCCCCAGCATTTT.

In its sample, this clonotype was seen a few times. V and J are TRBV5-6 and TRBJ1-1, with D possibly being TRBD1 (6 bases). The germline CDR1 and CDR2 sequences are SGHDT and YYEEEE. This CDR3 region has 12 residues. The ends were cut back, 2 bases at V and 8 bases at J, with 10 bases in the middle. This CDR3 is CASSFGGLEAFF. Written as DNA, the CDR3 is TGTGCCAGCAGCTTCGGGGGGCTAGAAGCTTTCTTT.

This clonotype has more than one count but fewer than ten. The chain recombines TRBV12-3 or TRBV12-4 with TRBJ1-3, with D uncertain. The CDR3 has 14 residues. V lost 5 bases, J lost 4 bases, and 12 bases lay in between. The chain's CDR3 is CASSRQSNGNTIYF. CDR3 nucleotides: TGTGCCAGCAGTAGGCAAAGCAACGGAAACACCATATATTTT.

The rearrangement joins TRBV5-1 to TRBJ2-5, with D tentatively TRBD2 (5 bases). The CDR3 sequence is 16 residues long. Per germline, CDR1 SGHRS and CDR2 YFSETQ. V gave up 4 bases and J gave up 1 base, with 17 bases separating them. This CDR3 is CASSPDAPGFQETQYF. The CDR3, as DNA: TGCGCCAGCAGCCCAGACGCCCCGGGGTTCCAAGAGACCCAGTACTTC.

This clonotype was detected only a few times. This chain uses TRBV12-3 or TRBV12-4 with TRBJ2-7; the D call may be TRBD1 or TRBD2 (5 bases each). The CDR3 runs 15 residues. V was trimmed by 1 base and J by 6 bases, leaving 16 bases between them. The CDR3 protein is CASSLGTPGAVEQYF. As DNA, the CDR3 is TGTGCCAGCAGTTTAGGGACTCCTGGGGCCGTCGAGCAGTACTTC.

This clonotype was detected ten times or more. The CDR3 nucleotides are TGTGCCAGCAGCTCCAGGGACTCCTACGAGCAGTACTTC. Amino acid sequence: CASSSRDSYEQYF. V gene TRBV7-3 combines with J gene TRBJ2-7; perhaps TRBD1 as D (5 bases). From germline, CDR1 is SGHTA and CDR2 FQGTGA. The length of the CDR3 is 13 residues. With 4 bases removed from V and 0 bases from J, the gap between germline ends came to 7 bases.

This clonotype was observed a few times. The V call is TRBV12-5, the J call TRBJ2-2; 7 nucleotides align to TRBD2. The CDR3 is 16 residues long. V was pared by 4 bases and J by 3 bases, with 8 bases of the junction left unmatched. Germline V gives CDR1 LGHNT, CDR2 FRNRAP. DNA of the CDR3: TGTGCTAGTGGTTCCAGACTAGCCTCCGACACCGGGGAGCTGTTTTTT. Protein product: CASGSRLASDTGELFF.

The rearrangement uses TRBV6-1 and TRBJ2-7; D is undetermined. Germline V CDR1 and CDR2: MNHNS, SASEGT. Between the trimmed V and J ends, which lost 0 bases and 0 bases, there was a span of 12 bases. The CDR3 runs 16 residues. For the CDR3, the DNA is TGTGCCAGCAGTGAAGCGCCCAGCTGGCCCTCCTACGAGCAGTACTTC. Protein: CASSEAPSWPSYEQYF.

In its sample, this clonotype was seen a few times. The V gene is TRBV7-3, the J gene TRBJ2-3; D is perhaps TRBD1 or TRBD2 (5 bases each). The CDR3 is made up of 15 amino acids. Trimming cost V 5 bases and J 4 bases, with 16 bases left between them. Germline CDR1 reads SGHTA; CDR2 reads FQGTGA. CDR3 in DNA: TGTGCCAGCAGCGGCCCCATGGGGGTGCCAGATACGCAGTATTTT. It encodes CASSGPMGVPDTQYF.